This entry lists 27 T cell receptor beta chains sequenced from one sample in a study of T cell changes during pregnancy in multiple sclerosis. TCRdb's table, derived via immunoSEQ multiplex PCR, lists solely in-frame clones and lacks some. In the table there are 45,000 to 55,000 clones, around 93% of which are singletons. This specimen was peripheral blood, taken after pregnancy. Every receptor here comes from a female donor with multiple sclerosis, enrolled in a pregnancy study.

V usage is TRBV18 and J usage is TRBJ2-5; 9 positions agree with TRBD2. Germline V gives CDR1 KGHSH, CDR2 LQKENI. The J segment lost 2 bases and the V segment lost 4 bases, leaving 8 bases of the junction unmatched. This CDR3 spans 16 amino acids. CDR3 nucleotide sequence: TGTGCCAGCTCACTCTCCGTGGCGGGGGGGCAAGAGACCCAGTACTTC. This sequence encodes CASSLSVAGGQETQYF. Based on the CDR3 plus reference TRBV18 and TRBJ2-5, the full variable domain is NAGVMQNPRHLVRRRGQEARLRCSPMKGHSHVYWYRQLPEEGLKFMVYLQKENIIDESGMPKERFSAEFPKEGPSILRIQQVVRGDSAAYFCASSLSVAGGQETQYFGPGTRLLVL.

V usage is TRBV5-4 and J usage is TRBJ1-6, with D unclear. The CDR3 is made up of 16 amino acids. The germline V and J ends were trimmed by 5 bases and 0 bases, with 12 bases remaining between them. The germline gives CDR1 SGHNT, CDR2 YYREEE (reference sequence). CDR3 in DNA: TGTGCCAGCAGGCCCATGGAGAGCTCCTATAATTCACCCCTCCACTTT. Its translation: CASRPMESSYNSPLHF.

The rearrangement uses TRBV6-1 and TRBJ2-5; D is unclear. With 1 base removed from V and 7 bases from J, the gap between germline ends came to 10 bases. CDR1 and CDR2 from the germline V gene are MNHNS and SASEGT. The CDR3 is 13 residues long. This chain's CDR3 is CASSEGFSGTQYF. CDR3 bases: TGTGCCAGCAGTGAAGGTTTTTCAGGGACCCAGTACTTC.

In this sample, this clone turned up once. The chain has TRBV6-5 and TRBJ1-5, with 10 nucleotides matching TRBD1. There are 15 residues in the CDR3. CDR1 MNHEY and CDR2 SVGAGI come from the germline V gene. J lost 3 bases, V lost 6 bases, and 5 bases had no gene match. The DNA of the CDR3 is TGTGCCAGCAGACCCGGGACAGGGGACAATCAGCCCCAGCATTTT. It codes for CASRPGTGDNQPQHF.

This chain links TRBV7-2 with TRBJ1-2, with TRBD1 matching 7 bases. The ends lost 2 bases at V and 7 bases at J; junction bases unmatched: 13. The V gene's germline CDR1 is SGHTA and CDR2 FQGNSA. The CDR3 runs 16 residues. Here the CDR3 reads CASSLIRGGGGSGYTF. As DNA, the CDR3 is TGTGCCAGCAGCTTAATACGAGGGGGCGGAGGTTCTGGCTACACCTTC.

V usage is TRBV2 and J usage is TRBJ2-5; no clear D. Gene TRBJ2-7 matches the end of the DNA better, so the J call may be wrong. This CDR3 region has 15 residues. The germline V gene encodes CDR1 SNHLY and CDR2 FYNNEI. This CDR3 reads CASSDGLYQTYEQYF. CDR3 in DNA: TGTGCCAGCAGTGATGGGCTCTATCAAACCTACGAGCAGTACTTC.

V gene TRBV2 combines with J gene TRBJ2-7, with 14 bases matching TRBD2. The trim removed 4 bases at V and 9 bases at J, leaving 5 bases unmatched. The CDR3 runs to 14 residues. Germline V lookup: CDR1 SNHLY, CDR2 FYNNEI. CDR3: CASSATSGGAGQYF. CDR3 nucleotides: TGTGCCAGCAGTGCGACTAGCGGGGGGGCGGGGCAGTACTTC.

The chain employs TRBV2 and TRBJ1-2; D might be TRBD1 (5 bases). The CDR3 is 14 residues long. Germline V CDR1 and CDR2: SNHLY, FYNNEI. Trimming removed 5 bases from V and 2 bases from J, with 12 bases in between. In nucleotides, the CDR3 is TGTGCCAGCAGTATCCAGGGTTCCAACTATGGCTACACCTTC. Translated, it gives CASSIQGSNYGYTF.

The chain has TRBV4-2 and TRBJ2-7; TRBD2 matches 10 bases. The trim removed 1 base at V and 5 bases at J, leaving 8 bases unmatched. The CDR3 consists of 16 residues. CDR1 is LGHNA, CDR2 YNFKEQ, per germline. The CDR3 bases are TGTGCCAGCAGCCAAGCCAGCGGGGGGGCCAGAGACGAGCAGTACTTC. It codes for CASSQASGGARDEQYF.

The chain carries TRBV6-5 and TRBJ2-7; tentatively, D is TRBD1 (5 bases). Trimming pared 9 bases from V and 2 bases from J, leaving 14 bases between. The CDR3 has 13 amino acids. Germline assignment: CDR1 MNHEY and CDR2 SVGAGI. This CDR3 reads CASHRLSPYEQYF. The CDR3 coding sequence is TGTGCCAGTCACAGGCTTAGCCCCTACGAGCAGTACTTC.

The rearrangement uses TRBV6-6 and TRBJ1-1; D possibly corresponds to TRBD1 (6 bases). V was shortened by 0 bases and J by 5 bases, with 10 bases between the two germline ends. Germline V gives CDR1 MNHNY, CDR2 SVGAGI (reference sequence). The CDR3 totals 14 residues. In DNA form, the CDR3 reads TGTGCCAGCAGTTACTCGTCCAGGGGAACTGAAGCTTTCTTT. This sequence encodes CASSYSSRGTEAFF.

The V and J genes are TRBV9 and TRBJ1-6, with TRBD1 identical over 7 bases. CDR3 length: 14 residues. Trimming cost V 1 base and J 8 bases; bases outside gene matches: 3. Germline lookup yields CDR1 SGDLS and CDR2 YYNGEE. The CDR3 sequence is CASSVRDSYSPLHF. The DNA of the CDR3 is TGTGCCAGCAGCGTAAGGGACAGTTATTCACCCCTCCACTTT.

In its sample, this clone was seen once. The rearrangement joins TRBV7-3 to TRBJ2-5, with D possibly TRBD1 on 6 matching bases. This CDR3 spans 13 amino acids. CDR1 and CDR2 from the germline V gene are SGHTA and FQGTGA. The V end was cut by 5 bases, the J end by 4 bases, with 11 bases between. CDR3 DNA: TGTGCCAGCAGCAAGGGGGAAGGAGAGACCCAGTACTTC. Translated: CASSKGEGETQYF. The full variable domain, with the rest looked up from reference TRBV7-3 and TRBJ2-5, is GAGVSQTPSNKVTEKGKYVELRCDPISGHTALYWYRQSLGQGPEFLIYFQGTGAADDSGLPNDRFFAVRPEGSVSTLKIQRTERGDSAVYLCASSKGEGETQYFGPGTRLLVL.

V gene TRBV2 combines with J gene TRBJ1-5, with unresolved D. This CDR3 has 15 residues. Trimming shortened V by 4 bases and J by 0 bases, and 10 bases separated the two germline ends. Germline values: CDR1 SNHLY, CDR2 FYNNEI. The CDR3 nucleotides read TGTGCCAGCAGTGGGCGGAGGGATAGCAATCAGCCCCAGCATTTT. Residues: CASSGRRDSNQPQHF.

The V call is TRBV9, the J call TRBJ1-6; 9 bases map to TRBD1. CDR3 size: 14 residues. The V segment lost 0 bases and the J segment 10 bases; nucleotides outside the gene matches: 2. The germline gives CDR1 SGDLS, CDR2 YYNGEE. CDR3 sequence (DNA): TGTGCCAGCAGCGTAGGGGACAGGGACTCACCCCTCCACTTT. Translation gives CASSVGDRDSPLHF.

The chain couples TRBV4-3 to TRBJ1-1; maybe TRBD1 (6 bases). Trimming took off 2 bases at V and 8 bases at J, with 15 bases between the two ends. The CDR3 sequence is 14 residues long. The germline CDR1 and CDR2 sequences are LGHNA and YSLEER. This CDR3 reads CASSQLGQSTEAFF. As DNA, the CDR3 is TGCGCCAGCAGCCAATTAGGACAGTCCACCGAAGCTTTCTTT.

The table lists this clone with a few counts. The CDR3 DNA reads as TGTGCCAGCAGCTTGGCTAGCGGGGGGCCAGAAGAGACCCAGTACTTC. Translation: CASSLASGGPEETQYF. V is TRBV5-4 and J is TRBJ2-5, with TRBD2 matching 11 bases. J lost 3 bases, V lost 0 bases, and 4 bases had no gene match. The CDR3 extends over 16 amino acids. Germline V gene lookup returns CDR1 SGHNT and CDR2 YYREEE (reference sequence).

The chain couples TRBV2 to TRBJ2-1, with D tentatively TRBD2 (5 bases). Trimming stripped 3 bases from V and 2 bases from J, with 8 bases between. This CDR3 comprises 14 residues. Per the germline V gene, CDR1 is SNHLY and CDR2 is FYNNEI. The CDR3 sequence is CASSDRGTYNEQFF. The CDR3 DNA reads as TGTGCCAGCAGTGATCGAGGGACCTACAATGAGCAGTTCTTC.

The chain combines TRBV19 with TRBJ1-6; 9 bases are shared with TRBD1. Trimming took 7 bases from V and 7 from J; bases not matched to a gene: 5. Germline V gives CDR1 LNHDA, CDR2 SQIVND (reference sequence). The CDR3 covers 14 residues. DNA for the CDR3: TGTGCCAGTACTATGGGACAGGGAAATTCACCCCTCCACTTT. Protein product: CASTMGQGNSPLHF.

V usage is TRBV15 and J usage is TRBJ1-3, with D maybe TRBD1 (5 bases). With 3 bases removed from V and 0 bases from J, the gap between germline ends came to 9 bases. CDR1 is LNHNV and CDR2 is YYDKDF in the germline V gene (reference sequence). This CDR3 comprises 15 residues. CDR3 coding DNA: TGTGCCACCAGCAGGACCAGGGACTCTGGAAACACCATATATTTT. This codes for CATSRTRDSGNTIYF.

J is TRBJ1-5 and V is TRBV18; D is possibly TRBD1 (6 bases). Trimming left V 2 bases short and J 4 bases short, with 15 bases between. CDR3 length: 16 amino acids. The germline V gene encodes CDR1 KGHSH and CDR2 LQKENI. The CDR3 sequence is CASSPIPDRQNQPQHF. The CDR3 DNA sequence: TGTGCCAGCTCACCAATACCCGACAGGCAAAATCAGCCCCAGCATTTT. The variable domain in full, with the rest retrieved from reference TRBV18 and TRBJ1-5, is NAGVMQNPRHLVRRRGQEARLRCSPMKGHSHVYWYRQLPEEGLKFMVYLQKENIIDESGMPKERFSAEFPKEGPSILRIQQVVRGDSAAYFCASSPIPDRQNQPQHFGDGTRLSIL.

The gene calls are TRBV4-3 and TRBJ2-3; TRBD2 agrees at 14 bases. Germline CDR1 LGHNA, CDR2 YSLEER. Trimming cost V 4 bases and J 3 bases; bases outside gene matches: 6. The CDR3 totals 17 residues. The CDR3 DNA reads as TGCGCCAGCAGCCCCATGACTAGCGGGAGGGGAACAGATACGCAGTATTTT. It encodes CASSPMTSGRGTDTQYF.

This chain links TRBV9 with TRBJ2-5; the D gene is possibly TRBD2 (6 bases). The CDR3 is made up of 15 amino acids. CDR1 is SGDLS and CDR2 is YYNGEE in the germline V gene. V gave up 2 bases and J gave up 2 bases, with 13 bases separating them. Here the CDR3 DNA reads TGTGCCAGCAGCGTTTCGGGGGTGGGGCAAGAGACCCAGTACTTC. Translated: CASSVSGVGQETQYF.

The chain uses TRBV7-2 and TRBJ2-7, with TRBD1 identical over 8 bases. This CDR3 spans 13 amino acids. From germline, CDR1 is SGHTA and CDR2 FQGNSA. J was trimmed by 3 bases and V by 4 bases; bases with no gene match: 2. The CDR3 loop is CASSYDRGYEQYF. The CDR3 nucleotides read TGTGCCAGCAGCTATGACAGGGGCTACGAGCAGTACTTC. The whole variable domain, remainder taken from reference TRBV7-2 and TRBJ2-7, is GAGVSQSPSNKVTEKGKDVELRCDPISGHTALYWYRQSLGQGLEFLIYFQGNSAPDKSGLPSDRFSAERTGGSVSTLTIQRTQQEDSAVYLCASSYDRGYEQYFGPGTRLTVT.

The CDR3 region has the DNA TGTGCCAGCAACCCAGGGGGCTATGGCTACACCTTC. It translates to CASNPGGYGYTF. The chain carries TRBV2 and TRBJ1-2, with TRBD1 identical over 7 bases. Germline lookup yields CDR1 SNHLY and CDR2 FYNNEI. V was clipped by 7 bases and J by 4 bases; unmatched bases: 3. The CDR3 is made up of 12 amino acids. Full variable domain (rest looked up from reference TRBV2 and TRBJ1-2): EPEVTQTPSHQVTQMGQEVILRCVPISNHLYFYWYRQILGQKVEFLVSFYNNEISEKSEIFDDQFSVERPDGSNFTLKIRSTKLEDSAMYFCASNPGGYGYTFGSGTRLTVV.

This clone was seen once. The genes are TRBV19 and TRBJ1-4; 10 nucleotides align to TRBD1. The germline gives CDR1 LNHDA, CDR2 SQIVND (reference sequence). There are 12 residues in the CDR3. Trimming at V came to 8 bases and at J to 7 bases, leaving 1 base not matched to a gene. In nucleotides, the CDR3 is TGTGCCAGTTGGGACAGGGGTGAAAAACTGTTTTTT. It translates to CASWDRGEKLFF. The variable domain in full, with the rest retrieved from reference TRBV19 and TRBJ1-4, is DGGITQSPKYLFRKEGQNVTLSCEQNLNHDAMYWYRQDPGQGLRLIYYSQIVNDFQKGDIAEGYSVSREKKESFPLTVTSAQKNPTAFYLCASWDRGEKLFFGSGTQLSVL.

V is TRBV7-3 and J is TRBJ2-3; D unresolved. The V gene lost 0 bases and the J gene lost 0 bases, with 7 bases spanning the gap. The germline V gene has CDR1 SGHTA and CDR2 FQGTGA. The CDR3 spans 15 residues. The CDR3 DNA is TGTGCCAGCAGCTTAACCCCAACTAGCACAGATACGCAGTATTTT. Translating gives CASSLTPTSTDTQYF.